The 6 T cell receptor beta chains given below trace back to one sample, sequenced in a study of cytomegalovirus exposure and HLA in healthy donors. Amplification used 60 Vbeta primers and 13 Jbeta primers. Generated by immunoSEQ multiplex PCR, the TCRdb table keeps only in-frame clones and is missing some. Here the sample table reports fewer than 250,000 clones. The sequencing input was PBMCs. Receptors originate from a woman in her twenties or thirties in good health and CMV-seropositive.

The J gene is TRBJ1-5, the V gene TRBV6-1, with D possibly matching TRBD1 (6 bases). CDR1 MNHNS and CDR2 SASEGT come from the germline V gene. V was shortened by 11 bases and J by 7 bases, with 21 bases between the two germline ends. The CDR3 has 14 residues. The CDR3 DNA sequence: TGTGCCTGCGTGACGTTTGGGGGCGGGCAGCCCCAGCATTTT. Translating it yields CACVTFGGGQPQHF.

CDR3: CASSRRVDTEAFF. The CDR3 bases are TGTGCCAGCAGTCGGAGGGTTGATACTGAAGCTTTCTTT. The chain joins TRBV27 to TRBJ1-1; no clear D. Germline V gives CDR1 MNHEY, CDR2 SMNVEV (reference sequence). The CDR3 length is 13 residues. Trimming shortened V by 5 bases and J by 5 bases, and 12 bases separated the two germline ends.

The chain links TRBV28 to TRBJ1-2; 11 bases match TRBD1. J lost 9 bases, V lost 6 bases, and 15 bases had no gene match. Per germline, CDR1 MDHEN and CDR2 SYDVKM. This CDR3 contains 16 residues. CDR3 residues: CASSQDRGPNLERYTF. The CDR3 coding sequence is TGTGCCAGCAGCCAGGACAGGGGGCCGAATCTGGAACGCTACACCTTC.

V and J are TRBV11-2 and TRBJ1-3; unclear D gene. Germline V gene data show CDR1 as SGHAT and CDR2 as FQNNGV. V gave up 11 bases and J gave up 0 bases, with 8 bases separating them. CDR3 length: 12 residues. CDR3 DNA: TGTGCCGTCTCCCCCTCTGGAAACACCATATATTTT. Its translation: CAVSPSGNTIYF.

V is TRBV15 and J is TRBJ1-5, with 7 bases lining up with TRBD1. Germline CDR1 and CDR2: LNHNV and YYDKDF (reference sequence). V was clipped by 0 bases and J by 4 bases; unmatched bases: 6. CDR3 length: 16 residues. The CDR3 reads CATSREAGTVNQPQHF. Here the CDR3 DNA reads TGTGCCACCAGCAGAGAGGCCGGGACAGTAAATCAGCCCCAGCATTTT.

CDR3 protein: CASSPPGKGDTQYF. For the CDR3, the DNA is TGTGCCAGCTCACCACCCGGGAAGGGAGATACGCAGTATTTT. The chain couples TRBV18 to TRBJ2-3; TRBD2 is a possible D gene (5 bases). The germline CDR1 and CDR2 sequences are KGHSH and LQKENI. V dropped 0 bases and J dropped 5 bases, with 9 bases sitting between them. The CDR3 is 14 residues long.